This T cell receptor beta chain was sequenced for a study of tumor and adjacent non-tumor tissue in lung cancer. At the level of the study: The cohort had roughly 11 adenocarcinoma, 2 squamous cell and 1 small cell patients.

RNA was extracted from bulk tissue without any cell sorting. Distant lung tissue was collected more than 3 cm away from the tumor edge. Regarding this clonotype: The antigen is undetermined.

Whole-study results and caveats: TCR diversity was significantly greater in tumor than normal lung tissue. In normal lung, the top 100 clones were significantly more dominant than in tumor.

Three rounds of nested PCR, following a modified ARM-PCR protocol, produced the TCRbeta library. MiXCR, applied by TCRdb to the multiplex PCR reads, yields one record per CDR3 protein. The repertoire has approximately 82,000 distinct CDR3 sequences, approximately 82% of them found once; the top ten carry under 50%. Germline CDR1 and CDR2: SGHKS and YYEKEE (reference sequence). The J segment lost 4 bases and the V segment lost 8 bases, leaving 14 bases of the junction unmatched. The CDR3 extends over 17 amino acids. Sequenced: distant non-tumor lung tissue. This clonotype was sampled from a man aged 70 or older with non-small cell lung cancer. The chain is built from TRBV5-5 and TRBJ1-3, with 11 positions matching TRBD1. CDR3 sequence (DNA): TGTGCCAGTAGCACCTGGACAGGGGGCGTGGCGGGAAACACCATATATTTT. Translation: CASSTWTGGVAGNTIYF.